Listed here are 23 T cell receptor beta chains from one sample, sequenced in a study of graft-versus-host responses after intestinal transplantation. Repertoires were generated with immunoSEQ multiplex PCR, while TCRdb's copy carries only in-frame clones and drops some. The sample includes under 95,000 clones, about four fifths of them seen just once. These receptors have no known antigen. Here the sequenced sample was unstimulated CD4+ T cells sorted from spleen or lymph node cells, taken before intestinal transplant. The receptors shown here come from a human donor who received an intestinal transplant.

V is TRBV18 and J is TRBJ2-1, with 15 bases fitting TRBD2. Germline CDR1 is KGHSH and CDR2 is LQKENI. V dropped 6 bases and J dropped 3; count of bases not matched to a gene: 3. The CDR3 runs 16 residues. The CDR3 sequence: CASSMGLAGGYNEQFF. The CDR3 region has the DNA TGTGCCAGCTCTATGGGACTAGCGGGAGGCTACAATGAGCAGTTCTTC.

The gene calls are TRBV6-6 and TRBJ2-7; TRBD2 aligns across 9 bases. J was trimmed by 5 bases and V by 0 bases; bases with no gene match: 8. The germline V gene encodes CDR1 MNHNY and CDR2 SVGAGI (reference sequence). CDR3 size: 16 residues. The CDR3 sequence is CASSYSGTSTTDEQYF. In nucleotides, the CDR3 is TGTGCCAGCAGTTACTCAGGGACTAGCACTACGGACGAGCAGTACTTC.

The rearrangement uses TRBV6-6 and TRBJ2-1; the match to TRBD1 covers 8 bases. Germline CDR1 and CDR2: MNHNY and SVGAGI (reference sequence). The CDR3 contains 13 residues. After removal of 6 bases from V and 12 bases from J, the junction contained 10 bases not matched to a gene. CDR3: CASRRQGPSPQFF. CDR3 bases: TGTGCCAGCAGAAGACAGGGGCCCAGCCCGCAGTTCTTC.

This clone appeared a few times. The chain uses TRBV2 and TRBJ1-1; 7 nucleotides line up with TRBD1. J gave up 3 bases and V 7 bases, and 5 bases lay outside the gene matches. The V gene's germline CDR1 is SNHLY and CDR2 FYNNEI. The CDR3 sequence is 13 residues long. The CDR3 spells CASMYQGDTEAFF. The CDR3 DNA sequence: TGTGCCAGCATGTACCAGGGGGACACTGAAGCTTTCTTT.

The rearrangement joins TRBV5-1 to TRBJ2-5, with TRBD2 matching over 12 bases. This CDR3 contains 15 residues. Germline loops: CDR1 SGHRS, CDR2 YFSETQ. Trimming took 0 bases from V and 7 from J; bases not matched to a gene: 4. CDR3 DNA sequence: TGCGCCAGCAGCTTGGGGACTAGCGGGGAAGGGACCCAGTACTTC. It encodes CASSLGTSGEGTQYF. The full variable domain, completed using reference TRBV5-1 and TRBJ2-5, is KAGVTQTPRYLIKTRGQQVTLSCSPISGHRSVSWYQQTPGQGLQFLFEYFSETQRNKGNFPGRFSGRQFSNSRSEMNVSTLELGDSALYLCASSLGTSGEGTQYFGPGTRLLVL.

This clone appeared a few times. J is TRBJ1-2 and V is TRBV6-5, with a tentative D call TRBD1 (5 bases). V was cut by 0 bases and J by 4 bases, with 12 bases left in between. Per germline, CDR1 MNHEY and CDR2 SVGAGI. CDR3 length: 15 residues. The DNA for the CDR3 is TGTGCCAGCAGTTACTCTAGGGGATTTGGCTATGGCTACACCTTC. Residues: CASSYSRGFGYGYTF.

The chain recombines TRBV10-2 with TRBJ2-7, with TRBD2 matching 15 bases. V lost 6 bases to trimming and J lost 3 bases; unmatched junction nucleotides: 3. This CDR3 comprises 15 residues. Germline V gene lookup returns CDR1 WSHSY and CDR2 SAAADI. The CDR3 nucleotides read TGCGCCAGCAGGCCGGGACTAGCGGGAGGCTACGAGCAGTACTTC. Translating gives CASRPGLAGGYEQYF.

The rearrangement uses TRBV2 and TRBJ2-1; weak D call: TRBD2 (6 bases). This CDR3 is built from 13 residues. The V gene lost 5 bases and the J gene lost 4 bases, with 9 bases spanning the gap. CDR1 is SNHLY, CDR2 FYNNEI, per germline. CDR3 sequence: CASSWDSYNEQFF. The CDR3 DNA reads TGTGCCAGCAGTTGGGACTCTTACAATGAGCAGTTCTTC. The complete variable domain, with remaining parts taken from reference TRBV2 and TRBJ2-1, reads EPEVTQTPSHQVTQMGQEVILRCVPISNHLYFYWYRQILGQKVEFLVSFYNNEISEKSEIFDDQFSVERPDGSNFTLKIRSTKLEDSAMYFCASSWDSYNEQFFGPGTRLTVL.

The V call is TRBV6-9, the J call TRBJ1-3, with a weak D call TRBD1 (5 bases). The V end was cut by 9 bases, the J end by 2 bases, with 20 bases between. Germline lookup yields CDR1 MNHGY and CDR2 SVAAGI. The CDR3 has 16 residues. The CDR3 DNA follows: TGTGCCAGGGCGGGACGAGTCTTCCGCGCTGGAAACACCATATATTTT. Its translation: CARAGRVFRAGNTIYF.

This rearrangement joins TRBV5-6 to TRBJ2-3; 9 nucleotides match TRBD2. Germline V lookup: CDR1 SGHDT, CDR2 YYEEEE. This CDR3 contains 17 residues. J gave up 3 bases and V 1 base, and 9 bases lay outside the gene matches. The CDR3 loop is CASSLRSAGGPTDTQYF. The CDR3 DNA is TGTGCCAGCAGCTTGCGTTCGGCGGGAGGGCCGACAGATACGCAGTATTTT.

The gene calls are TRBV5-4 and TRBJ1-1; D gene ambiguous. V gave up 4 bases and J gave up 2 bases, with 9 bases separating them. The length of the CDR3 is 13 residues. The germline gives CDR1 SGHNT, CDR2 YYREEE (reference sequence). Written as DNA, the CDR3 is TGTGCCAGCAGCCGAACTCGTAACACTGAAGCTTTCTTT. This encodes CASSRTRNTEAFF.

The genes are TRBV15 and TRBJ2-5; 9 bases map to TRBD2. The better agreement between TRBJ2-7 and the DNA end casts doubt on the J call. The germline V gene has CDR1 LNHNV and CDR2 YYDKDF (reference sequence). The CDR3 contains 18 residues. CDR3 region: CATSRDLSTTSGTYEQYF. CDR3 DNA sequence: TGTGCCACCAGCAGAGATTTGTCCACGACTAGCGGCACCTACGAGCAGTACTTC.

The chain carries TRBV27 and TRBJ2-5, with 8 bases that match TRBD2. Germline trimming cut 5 bases from V and 4 bases from J; bases unmatched to any gene: 6. The CDR3 has 14 amino acids. Germline assignment: CDR1 MNHEY and CDR2 SMNVEV (reference sequence). For the CDR3, the DNA is TGTGCCAGCAGTAGCGGGAGATTTCGAGAGACCCAGTACTTC. Its protein is CASSSGRFRETQYF.

This sequence joins TRBV6-4 and TRBJ2-1; 9 bases map to TRBD1. The length of the CDR3 is 15 residues. Germline lookup yields CDR1 MRHNA and CDR2 SNTAGT. V shed 5 bases, J shed 0 bases, and the junction held 2 bases outside the gene matches. This chain's CDR3 is CASSQGQGSYNEQFF. CDR3 nucleotides: TGTGCCAGCAGTCAGGGACAGGGCTCCTACAATGAGCAGTTCTTC.

The chain recombines TRBV7-2 with TRBJ2-7; tentatively, D is TRBD2 (6 bases). V lost 0 bases to trimming and J lost 6 bases, with 6 bases between them. The CDR3 loop spans 12 amino acids. Germline V gives CDR1 SGHTA, CDR2 FQGNSA. CDR3 nucleotides: TGTGCCAGCAGCTTAGCGGAGGGCGAGCAGTACTTC. The encoded protein is CASSLAEGEQYF.

This clone has just a few counts. The rearrangement joins TRBV5-6 to TRBJ2-6; D gene ambiguous. Trimming removed 0 bases at V and 4 bases at J, with 11 bases between. CDR1 and CDR2 from the germline V gene are SGHDT and YYEEEE. The CDR3 runs 16 residues. CDR3 sequence (DNA): TGTGCCAGCAGCTTGGCATATCGCGCAGGGGCCAACGTCCTGACTTTC. It encodes CASSLAYRAGANVLTF. Full variable domain (rest looked up from reference TRBV5-6 and TRBJ2-6): DAGVTQSPTHLIKTRGQQVTLRCSPKSGHDTVSWYQQALGQGPQFIFQYYEEEERQRGNFPDRFSGHQFPNYSSELNVNALLLGDSALYLCASSLAYRAGANVLTFGAGSRLTVL.

The V gene is TRBV6-5, the J gene TRBJ1-5, with D perhaps TRBD1 (6 bases). V gave up 0 bases and J gave up 0 bases, with 9 bases separating them. CDR1 is MNHEY, CDR2 SVGAGI, per germline. The CDR3 covers 16 residues. DNA of the CDR3: TGTGCCAGCAGTTACTCCTGGACAGATAGCAATCAGCCCCAGCATTTT. It codes for CASSYSWTDSNQPQHF.

The sample holds one count of this clone. This chain uses TRBV4-1 with TRBJ2-1; D is perhaps TRBD2 (6 bases). With 1 base removed from V and 4 bases from J, the gap between germline ends came to 11 bases. Germline V CDR1 and CDR2: MGHRA, YSYEKL. CDR3 size: 15 residues. CDR3 residues: CASSQVGTWYNEQFF. The DNA for the CDR3 is TGCGCCAGCAGCCAAGTCGGGACTTGGTACAATGAGCAGTTCTTC.

The chain joins TRBV15 to TRBJ2-7; no clear D gene. With 3 bases removed from V and 2 bases from J, the gap between germline ends came to 11 bases. The CDR3 loop spans 14 amino acids. Germline V gene data show CDR1 as LNHNV and CDR2 as YYDKDF (reference sequence). The CDR3 region is CATSSIGSTYEQYF. The CDR3 DNA reads as TGTGCCACCAGCAGTATCGGGTCGACCTACGAGCAGTACTTC.

This clone showed up just a few times. This chain connects TRBV5-4 to TRBJ1-6; 10 bases match TRBD1. With V trimmed by 6 bases and J by 3 bases, 6 bases remained unmatched. The CDR3 spans 16 residues. CDR1 is SGHNT and CDR2 is YYREEE in the germline V gene (reference sequence). The CDR3 DNA follows: TGTGCCAGCACGGAGGGACAGGGGTTCTATAATTCACCCCTCCACTTT. It translates to CASTEGQGFYNSPLHF.

This clone came up once. The chain couples TRBV19 to TRBJ1-1; TRBD1 agrees at 11 bases. Germline V gene data show CDR1 as LNHDA and CDR2 as SQIVND (reference sequence). V gave up 6 bases and J gave up 6 bases; unmatched junction bases: 15. The CDR3 sequence is 17 residues long. The CDR3 sequence is CASSSRGQGARVAEAFF. CDR3 nucleotide sequence: TGTGCCAGTAGCTCGCGAGGACAGGGGGCGAGAGTTGCTGAAGCTTTCTTT.

The V gene is TRBV6-1, the J gene TRBJ1-1; D is unresolved. V was clipped by 6 bases and J by 7 bases, with 12 bases between them. Looked up from germline, CDR1 is MNHNS and CDR2 is SASEGT. The CDR3 runs 12 residues. CDR3: CASRELALEAFF. The CDR3 DNA reads TGTGCCAGCAGGGAACTGGCCCTTGAAGCTTTCTTT.

The chain employs TRBV6-1 and TRBJ2-5, with 7 bases that match TRBD2. CDR3 size: 14 residues. Germline CDR1 is MNHNS and CDR2 is SASEGT. Germline trimming cut 2 bases from V and 3 bases from J; bases unmatched to any gene: 3. The CDR3 sequence is CASSELGGEETQYF. As DNA, the CDR3 is TGTGCCAGCAGTGAACTGGGGGGGGAAGAGACCCAGTACTTC.